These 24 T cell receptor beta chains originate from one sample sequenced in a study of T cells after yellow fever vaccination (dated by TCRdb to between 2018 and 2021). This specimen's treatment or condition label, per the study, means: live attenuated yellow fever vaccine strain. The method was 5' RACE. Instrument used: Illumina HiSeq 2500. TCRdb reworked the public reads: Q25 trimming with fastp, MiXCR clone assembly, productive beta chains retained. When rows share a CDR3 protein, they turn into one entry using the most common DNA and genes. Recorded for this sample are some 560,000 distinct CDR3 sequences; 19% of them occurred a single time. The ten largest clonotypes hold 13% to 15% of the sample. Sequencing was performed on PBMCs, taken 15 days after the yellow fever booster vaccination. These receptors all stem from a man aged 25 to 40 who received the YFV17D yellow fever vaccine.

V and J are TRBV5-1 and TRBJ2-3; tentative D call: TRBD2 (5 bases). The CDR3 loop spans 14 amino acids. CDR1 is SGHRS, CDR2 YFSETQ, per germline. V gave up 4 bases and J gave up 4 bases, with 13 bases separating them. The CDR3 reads CASSHRLGADTQYF. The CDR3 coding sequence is TGCGCCAGCAGCCATAGGCTGGGAGCAGATACGCAGTATTTT.

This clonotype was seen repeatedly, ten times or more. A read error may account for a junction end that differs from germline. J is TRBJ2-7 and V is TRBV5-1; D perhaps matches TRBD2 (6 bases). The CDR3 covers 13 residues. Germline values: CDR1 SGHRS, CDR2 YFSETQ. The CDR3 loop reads CASSLDGSYEQYF. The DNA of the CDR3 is TGTGCCAGCAGCTTAGACGGGAGCTACGAGCAGTACTTC.

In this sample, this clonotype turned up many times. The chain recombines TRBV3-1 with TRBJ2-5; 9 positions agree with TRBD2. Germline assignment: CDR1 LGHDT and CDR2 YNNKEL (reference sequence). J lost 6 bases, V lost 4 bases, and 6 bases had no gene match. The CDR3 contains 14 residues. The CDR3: CASSPSGKGKTQYF. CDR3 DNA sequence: TGTGCCAGCAGCCCTAGCGGGAAGGGGAAGACCCAGTACTTC.

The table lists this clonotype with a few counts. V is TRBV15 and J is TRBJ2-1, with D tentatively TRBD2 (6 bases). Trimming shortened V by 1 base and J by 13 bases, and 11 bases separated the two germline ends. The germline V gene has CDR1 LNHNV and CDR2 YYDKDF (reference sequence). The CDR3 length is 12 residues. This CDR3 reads CATSRGAGYQFF. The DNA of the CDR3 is TGTGCCACCAGCAGAGGGGCGGGGTATCAGTTCTTC.

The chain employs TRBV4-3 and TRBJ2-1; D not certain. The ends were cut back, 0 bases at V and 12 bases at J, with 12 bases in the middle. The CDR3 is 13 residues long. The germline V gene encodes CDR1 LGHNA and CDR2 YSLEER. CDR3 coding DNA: TGCGCCAGCAGCCAAGAGGAATATTTGGCGCAGTTCTTC. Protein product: CASSQEEYLAQFF.

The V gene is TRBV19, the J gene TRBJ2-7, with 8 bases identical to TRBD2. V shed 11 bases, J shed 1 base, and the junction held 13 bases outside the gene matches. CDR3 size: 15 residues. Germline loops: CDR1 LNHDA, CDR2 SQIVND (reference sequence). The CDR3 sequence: CASRALAEASYEQYF. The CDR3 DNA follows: TGTGCCTCTAGGGCACTAGCGGAGGCATCCTACGAGCAGTACTTC.

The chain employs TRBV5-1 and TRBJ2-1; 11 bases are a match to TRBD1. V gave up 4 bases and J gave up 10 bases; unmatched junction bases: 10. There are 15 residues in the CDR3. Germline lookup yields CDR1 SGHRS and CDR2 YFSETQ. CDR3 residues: CASSDGQGAVGEQFF. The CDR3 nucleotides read TGCGCCAGCAGCGACGGACAGGGGGCCGTCGGGGAGCAGTTCTTC.

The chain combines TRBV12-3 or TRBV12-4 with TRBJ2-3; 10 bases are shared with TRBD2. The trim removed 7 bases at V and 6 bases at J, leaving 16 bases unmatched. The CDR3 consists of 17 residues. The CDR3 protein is CASTPETSGANGDTQYF. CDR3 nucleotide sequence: TGTGCCAGCACCCCCGAAACTAGCGGGGCGAATGGGGATACGCAGTATTTT.

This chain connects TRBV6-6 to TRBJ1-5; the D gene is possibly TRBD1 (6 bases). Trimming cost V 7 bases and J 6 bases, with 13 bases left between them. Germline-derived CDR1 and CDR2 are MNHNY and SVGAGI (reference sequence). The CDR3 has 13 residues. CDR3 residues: CASNPRGSQPQHF. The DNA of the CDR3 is TGTGCCAGCAACCCGAGGGGGAGTCAGCCCCAGCATTTT.

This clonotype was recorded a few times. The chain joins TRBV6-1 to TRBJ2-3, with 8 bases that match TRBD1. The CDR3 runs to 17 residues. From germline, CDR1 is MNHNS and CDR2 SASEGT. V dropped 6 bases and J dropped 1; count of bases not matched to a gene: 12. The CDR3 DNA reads TGTGCCAGCAGAGGACAGGGAGGAACGTTCCGCACAGATACGCAGTATTTT. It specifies CASRGQGGTFRTDTQYF.

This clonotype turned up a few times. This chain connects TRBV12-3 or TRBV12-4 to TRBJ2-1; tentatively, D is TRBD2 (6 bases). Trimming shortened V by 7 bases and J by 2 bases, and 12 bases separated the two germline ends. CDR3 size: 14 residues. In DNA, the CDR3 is TGTGCCAGCATGAGAAGCGGGCCCTACAATGAGCAGTTCTTC. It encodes CASMRSGPYNEQFF.

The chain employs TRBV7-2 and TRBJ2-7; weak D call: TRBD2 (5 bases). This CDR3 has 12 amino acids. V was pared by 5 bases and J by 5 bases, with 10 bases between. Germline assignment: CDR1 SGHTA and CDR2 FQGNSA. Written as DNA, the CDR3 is TGTGCCAGCAGCGCCACTAGGAACGAGCAGTACTTC. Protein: CASSATRNEQYF.

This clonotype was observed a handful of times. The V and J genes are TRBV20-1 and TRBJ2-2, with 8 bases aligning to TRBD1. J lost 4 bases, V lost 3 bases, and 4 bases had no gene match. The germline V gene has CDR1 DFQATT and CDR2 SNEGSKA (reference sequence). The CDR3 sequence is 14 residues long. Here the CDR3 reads CSARDREVTGELFF. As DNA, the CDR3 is TGCAGTGCTAGGGACAGGGAGGTCACCGGGGAGCTGTTTTTT.

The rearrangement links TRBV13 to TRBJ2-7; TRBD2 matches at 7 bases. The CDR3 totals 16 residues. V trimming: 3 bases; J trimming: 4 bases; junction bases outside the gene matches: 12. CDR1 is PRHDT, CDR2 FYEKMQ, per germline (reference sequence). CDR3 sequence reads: CASSLPGGGSSYEQYF. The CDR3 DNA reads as TGTGCCAGCAGCTTGCCGGGTGGCGGGAGTAGTTACGAGCAGTACTTC.

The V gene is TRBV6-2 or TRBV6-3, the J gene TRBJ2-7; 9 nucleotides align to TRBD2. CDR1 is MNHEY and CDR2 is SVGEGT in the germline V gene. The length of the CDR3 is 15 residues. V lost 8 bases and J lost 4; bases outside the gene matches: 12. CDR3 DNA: TGTGCCAGCCACCGACTGGGACTAGCAGATTACGAGCAGTACTTC. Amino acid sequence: CASHRLGLADYEQYF.

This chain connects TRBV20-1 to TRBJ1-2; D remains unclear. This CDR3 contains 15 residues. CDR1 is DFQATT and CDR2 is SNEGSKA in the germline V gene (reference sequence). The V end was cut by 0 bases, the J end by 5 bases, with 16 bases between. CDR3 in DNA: TGCAGTGCTAGAGATGTGACCCCTCGACGTTATGGCTACACCTTC. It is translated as CSARDVTPRRYGYTF.

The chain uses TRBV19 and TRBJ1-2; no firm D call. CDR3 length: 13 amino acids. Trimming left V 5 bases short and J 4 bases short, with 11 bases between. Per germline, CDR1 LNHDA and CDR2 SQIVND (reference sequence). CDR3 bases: TGTGCCAGTAGTGCCCTATCGACCTATGGCTACACCTTC. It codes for CASSALSTYGYTF.

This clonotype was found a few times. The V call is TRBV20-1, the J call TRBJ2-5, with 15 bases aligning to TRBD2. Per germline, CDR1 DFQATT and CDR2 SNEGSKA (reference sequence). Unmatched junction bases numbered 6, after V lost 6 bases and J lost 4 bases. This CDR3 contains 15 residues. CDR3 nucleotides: TGCAGTGCCGCCGGGACTAGCGGGAGGATAGAGACCCAGTACTTC. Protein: CSAAGTSGRIETQYF.

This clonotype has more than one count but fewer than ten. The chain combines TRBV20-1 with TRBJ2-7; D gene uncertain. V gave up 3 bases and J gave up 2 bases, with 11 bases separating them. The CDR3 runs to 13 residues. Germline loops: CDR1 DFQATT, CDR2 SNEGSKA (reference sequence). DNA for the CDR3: TGCAGTGCTAGTCTAAGCGATCCCTACGAGCAGTACTTC. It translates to CSASLSDPYEQYF.

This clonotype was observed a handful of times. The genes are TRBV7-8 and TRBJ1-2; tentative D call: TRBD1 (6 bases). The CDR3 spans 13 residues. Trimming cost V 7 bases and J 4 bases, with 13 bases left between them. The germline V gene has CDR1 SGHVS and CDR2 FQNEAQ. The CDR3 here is CASTLGGIYGYTF. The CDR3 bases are TGTGCCAGCACACTAGGGGGGATCTATGGCTACACCTTC. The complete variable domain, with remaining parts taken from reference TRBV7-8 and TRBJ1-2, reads GAGVSQSPRYKVAKRGQDVALRCDPISGHVSLFWYQQALGQGPEFLTYFQNEAQLDKSGLPSDRFFAERPEGSVSTLKIQRTQQEDSAVYLCASTLGGIYGYTFGSGTRLTVV.

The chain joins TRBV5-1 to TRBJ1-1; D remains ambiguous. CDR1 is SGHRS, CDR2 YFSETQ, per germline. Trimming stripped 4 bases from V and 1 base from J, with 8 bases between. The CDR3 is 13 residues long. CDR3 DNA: TGCGCCAGCAGCCCGTCACAGAACACTGAAGCTTTCTTT. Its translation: CASSPSQNTEAFF.

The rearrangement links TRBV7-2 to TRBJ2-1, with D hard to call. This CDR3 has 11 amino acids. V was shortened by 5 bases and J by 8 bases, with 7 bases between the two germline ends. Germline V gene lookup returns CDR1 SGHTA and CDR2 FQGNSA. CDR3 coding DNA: TGTGCCAGCAGCCCGTGGGATGAGCAGTTCTTC. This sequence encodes CASSPWDEQFF.

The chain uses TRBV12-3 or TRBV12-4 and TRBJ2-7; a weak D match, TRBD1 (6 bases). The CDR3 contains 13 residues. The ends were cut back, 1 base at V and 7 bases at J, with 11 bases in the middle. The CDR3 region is CASSLDRVREQYF. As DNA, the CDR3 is TGTGCCAGCAGTTTAGACAGGGTGAGGGAGCAGTACTTC.

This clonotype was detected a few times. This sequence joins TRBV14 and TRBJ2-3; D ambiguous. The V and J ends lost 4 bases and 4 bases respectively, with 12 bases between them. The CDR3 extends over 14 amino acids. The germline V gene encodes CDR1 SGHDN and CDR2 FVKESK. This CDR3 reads CASSRSVSSDTQYF. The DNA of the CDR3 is TGTGCCAGCAGCCGCTCGGTCTCCTCAGATACGCAGTATTTT. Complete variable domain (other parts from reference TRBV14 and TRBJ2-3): EAGVTQFPSHSVIEKGQTVTLRCDPISGHDNLYWYRRVMGKEIKFLLHFVKESKQDESGMPNNRFLAERTGGTYSTLKVQPAELEDSGVYFCASSRSVSSDTQYFGPGTRLTVL.